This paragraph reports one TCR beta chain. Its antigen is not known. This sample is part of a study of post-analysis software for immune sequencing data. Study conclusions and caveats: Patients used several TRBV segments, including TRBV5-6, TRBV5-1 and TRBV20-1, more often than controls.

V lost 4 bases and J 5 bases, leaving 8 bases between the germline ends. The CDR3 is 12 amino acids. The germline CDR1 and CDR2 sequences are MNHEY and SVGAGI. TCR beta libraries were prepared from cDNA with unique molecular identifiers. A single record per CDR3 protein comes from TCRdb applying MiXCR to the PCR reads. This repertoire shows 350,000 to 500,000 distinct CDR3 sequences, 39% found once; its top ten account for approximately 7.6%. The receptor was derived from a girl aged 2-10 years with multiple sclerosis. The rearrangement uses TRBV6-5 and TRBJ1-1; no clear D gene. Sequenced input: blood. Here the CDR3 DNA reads TGTGCCAGCAGTTCTGGGGTGACTGAAGCTTTCTTT. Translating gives CASSSGVTEAFF.